Below are 17 T cell receptor beta chains sequenced from a single sample in a study of cytomegalovirus exposure and HLA in healthy donors. 60 Vbeta and 13 Jbeta primers were used in PCR. Profiled with immunoSEQ multiplex PCR; TCRdb holds only in-frame clones, not every one. The sample has about 200,000 clones, around 85% seen once; the top ten hold about 2.3%. Sequenced input: PBMCs. Every receptor here comes from a woman aged 45-60 years in good health and CMV-seronegative.

A few counts support this clone. This chain links TRBV15 with TRBJ1-2; D gene uncertain. Germline loops: CDR1 LNHNV, CDR2 YYDKDF (reference sequence). Trimming cost V 0 bases and J 8 bases, with 19 bases left between them. The CDR3 runs 16 residues. CDR3 coding DNA: TGTGCCACCAGCAGAGATCTGGGGAGTAATCACGGAGGCTACACCTTC. It is translated as CATSRDLGSNHGGYTF.

This clone was counted once. The chain recombines TRBV11-2 with TRBJ2-2; a possible D gene is TRBD1 (7 bases). V lost 1 base and J 7 bases, leaving 10 bases between the germline ends. Germline assignment: CDR1 SGHAT and CDR2 FQNNGV. The CDR3 sequence is 14 residues long. CDR3 sequence (DNA): TGTGCCAGCAGCTTAGCAGGGGGGCACGGGGAGCTGTTTTTT. The encoded protein is CASSLAGGHGELFF.

The chain couples TRBV6-5 to TRBJ2-7; perhaps TRBD2 as D (5 bases). Germline loops: CDR1 MNHEY, CDR2 SVGAGI. The CDR3 loop spans 14 amino acids. The V gene lost 5 bases and the J gene lost 8 bases, with 19 bases spanning the gap. CDR3 DNA: TGTGCCAGCAGTCCTAAGCGCGCGGGCTCCAAGCAGTACTTC. The encoded protein is CASSPKRAGSKQYF.

As regards this clone: At one end, the junction sequence differs from germline, possibly due to a read error. The chain joins TRBV7-9 to TRBJ2-6, with D unclear. The germline CDR1 and CDR2 sequences are SEHNR and FQNEAQ (reference sequence). The CDR3 consists of 13 residues. This chain's CDR3 is CSSFLSGANVLTF. Written as DNA, the CDR3 is TGTTCCAGCTTTTTATCTGGGGCCAACGTCCTGACTTTC.

This clone was detected a few times. The chain carries TRBV27 and TRBJ2-7; a weak D match, TRBD1 (8 bases). CDR1 is MNHEY, CDR2 SMNVEV, per germline (reference sequence). V lost 6 bases and J lost 0, with 15 bases in between. The CDR3 is 15 amino acids. The CDR3 DNA sequence: TGTGCCAGCAGCCTACAGGGGGGGAGCTCCTACGAGCAGTACTTC. Translated: CASSLQGGSSYEQYF.

The chain employs TRBV7-9 and TRBJ1-3; weak D call: TRBD1 (5 bases). V lost 0 bases to trimming and J lost 3 bases, with 9 bases between them. Germline loops: CDR1 SEHNR, CDR2 FQNEAQ (reference sequence). The CDR3 is 15 residues long. CDR3 coding DNA: TGTGCCAGCAGCTTAGCGGCGGGGGGTGGAAACACCATATATTTT. Encoded protein: CASSLAAGGGNTIYF.

The chain joins TRBV5-1 to TRBJ2-4; 14 nucleotides line up with TRBD2. The V gene end was trimmed by 4 bases and the J gene end by 2 bases; junction bases not matched to a gene: 5. CDR3 size: 17 residues. Germline CDR1 SGHRS, CDR2 YFSETQ. CDR3 bases: TGCGCCAGCAGCGTCGGACTAGCGGGAGGAACCAAAAACATTCAGTACTTC. Protein product: CASSVGLAGGTKNIQYF.

The chain couples TRBV5-1 to TRBJ2-7, with TRBD1 matching 10 bases. The length of the CDR3 is 15 residues. Per germline, CDR1 SGHRS and CDR2 YFSETQ. Unmatched junction bases numbered 2, after V lost 0 bases and J lost 2 bases. For the CDR3, the DNA is TGCGCCAGCAGCTTGGGAGGGACAGGGGCCTACGAGCAGTACTTC. Encoded protein: CASSLGGTGAYEQYF.

The V gene is TRBV28, the J gene TRBJ1-5; D ambiguous. Deletions cut 5 bases from V and 0 bases from J, with 8 bases between. CDR1 MDHEN and CDR2 SYDVKM come from the germline V gene. CDR3 length equals 14 residues. CDR3 DNA: TGTGCCAGCAGTCGGGAGTATAGCAATCAGCCCCAGCATTTT. Amino acids: CASSREYSNQPQHF.

The gene calls are TRBV19 and TRBJ1-2, with D possibly TRBD1 on 6 matching bases. CDR1 and CDR2 from the germline V gene are LNHDA and SQIVND (reference sequence). The V and J ends lost 5 bases and 4 bases respectively, with 20 bases between them. There are 16 residues in the CDR3. In DNA, the CDR3 is TGTGCCAGTAGTGATCCCGGGACAAAGGGTGTCTATGGCTACACCTTC. Translation: CASSDPGTKGVYGYTF. Combining the CDR3 with reference TRBV19 and TRBJ1-2 gives the whole variable domain DGGITQSPKYLFRKEGQNVTLSCEQNLNHDAMYWYRQDPGQGLRLIYYSQIVNDFQKGDIAEGYSVSREKKESFPLTVTSAQKNPTAFYLCASSDPGTKGVYGYTFGSGTRLTVV.

The sample holds one count of this clone. This chain connects TRBV27 to TRBJ2-4; 10 bases fit TRBD1. The CDR3 has 15 residues. Germline V lookup: CDR1 MNHEY, CDR2 SMNVEV (reference sequence). The J segment lost 8 bases and the V segment lost 3 bases, leaving 7 bases of the junction unmatched. Written as DNA, the CDR3 is TGTGCCAGCAGTTTTTTGGGACAGGGGCTGGACATTCAGTACTTC. Its protein product is CASSFLGQGLDIQYF.

This clone was counted only a few times. The rearrangement joins TRBV19 to TRBJ2-5, with D possibly being TRBD1 (5 bases). This CDR3 has 13 amino acids. Trimming stripped 7 bases from V and 1 base from J, with 10 bases between. Germline V gene sequence: CDR1 LNHDA, CDR2 SQIVND (reference sequence). This CDR3 reads CASTPTGQETQYF. In nucleotides, the CDR3 is TGTGCCAGTACCCCAACAGGCCAAGAGACCCAGTACTTC.

The genes are TRBV18 and TRBJ2-1; 7 nucleotides line up with TRBD2. Unmatched junction bases numbered 9, after V lost 5 bases and J lost 5 bases. In germline, CDR1 is KGHSH, CDR2 LQKENI. This CDR3 comprises 15 residues. The CDR3 spells CASSTGGRNNNEQFF. DNA of the CDR3: TGTGCCAGCTCAACCGGGGGGAGGAATAACAATGAGCAGTTCTTC.

To note about this clone: One junction end does not reproduce the germline sequence, and a read error may be involved. Other DNA sequences in the sample encode the same CDR3. The CDR3 protein is CASSYGAGVYGYTF. CDR3 nucleotide sequence: TGTGCCAGCAGTTACGGTGCAGGGGTCTATGGCTATACCTTC. This sequence joins TRBV6-5 and TRBJ1-2, with D possibly matching TRBD1 (6 bases). Germline CDR1 reads MNHEY; CDR2 reads SVGAGI. The CDR3 extends over 14 amino acids.

The chain combines TRBV11-2 with TRBJ2-7; TRBD2 agrees at 11 bases. Germline CDR1 is SGHAT and CDR2 is FQNNGV. This CDR3 region has 16 residues. The V and J ends lost 4 bases and 4 bases, in that order; junction bases with no gene match: 9. CDR3 amino acids: CASSSISGTSGYEQYF. The CDR3 DNA is TGTGCCAGCAGCTCTATCTCCGGGACTAGCGGATACGAGCAGTACTTC.

The chain joins TRBV9 to TRBJ2-1; 10 bases agree with TRBD2. Germline V gene sequence: CDR1 SGDLS, CDR2 YYNGEE. V was pared by 1 base and J by 4 bases, with 17 bases of the junction left unmatched. The CDR3 is 20 amino acids. CDR3 in amino acids: CASSVRETTGTSAVYNEQFF. CDR3 nucleotides: TGTGCCAGCAGCGTAAGAGAGACAACCGGGACTAGCGCCGTTTACAATGAGCAGTTCTTC.

The chain uses TRBV19 and TRBJ2-3; TRBD2 agrees at 12 bases. CDR3 size: 14 residues. The germline CDR1 and CDR2 sequences are LNHDA and SQIVND (reference sequence). After removal of 6 bases from V and 7 bases from J, the junction contained 5 bases not matched to a gene. The CDR3 coding sequence is TGTGCCAGTAGACTAGCGGGAGGTTTGAATACGCAGTATTTT. Its translation is CASRLAGGLNTQYF.